The present T cell receptor beta chain was sequenced within a study of cytomegalovirus exposure and HLA in healthy donors. A multiplex PCR was run with 60 Vbeta primers and 13 Jbeta primers. The table came from immunoSEQ multiplex PCR; TCRdb's copy has only in-frame clones and leaves some out. Of about 94,000 clones in the sample, 70% to 85% are singletons; the top ten hold over 9%. V was clipped by 6 bases and J by 0 bases; unmatched bases: 6. This CDR3 comprises 15 residues. Looked up from germline, CDR1 is MNHNY and CDR2 is SVGAGI (reference sequence). The chain carries TRBV6-6 and TRBJ1-1; 8 bases align to TRBD1. The clonotype originates from a human donor in good health. The sequencing sample was made of PBMCs. CDR3 in amino acids: CASSFRDRLNTEAFF. The CDR3 coding sequence is TGTGCCAGCAGCTTTCGGGACAGGCTGAACACTGAAGCTTTCTTT.